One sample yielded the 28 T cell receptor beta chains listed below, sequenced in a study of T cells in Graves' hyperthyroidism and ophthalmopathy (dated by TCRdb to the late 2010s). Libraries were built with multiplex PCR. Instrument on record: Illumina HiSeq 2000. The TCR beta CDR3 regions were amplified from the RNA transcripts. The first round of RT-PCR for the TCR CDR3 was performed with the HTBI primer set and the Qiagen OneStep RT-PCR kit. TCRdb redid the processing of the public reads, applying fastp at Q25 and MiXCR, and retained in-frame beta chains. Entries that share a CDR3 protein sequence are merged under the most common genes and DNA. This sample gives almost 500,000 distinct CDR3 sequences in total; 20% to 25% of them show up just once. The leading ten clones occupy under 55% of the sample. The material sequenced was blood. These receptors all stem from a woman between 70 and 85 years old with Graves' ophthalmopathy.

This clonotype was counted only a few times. CDR3 amino acids: CASSLFELTPSGLSNQPQHF. Here the CDR3 DNA reads TGTGCCAGCAGTTTATTTGAATTGACTCCGTCTGGTTTAAGCAATCAGCCCCAGCATTTT. This chain joins TRBV28 and TRBJ1-5, with no clear D. The CDR3 has 20 residues. CDR1 and CDR2 (germline): MDHEN, SYDVKM. V shed 1 base and J shed 1 base, with 23 bases lying between them.

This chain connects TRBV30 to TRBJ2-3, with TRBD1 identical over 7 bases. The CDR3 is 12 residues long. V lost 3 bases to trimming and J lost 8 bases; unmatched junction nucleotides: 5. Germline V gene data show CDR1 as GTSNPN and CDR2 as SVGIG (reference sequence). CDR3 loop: CAWSDDRVTQYF. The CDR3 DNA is TGTGCCTGGAGCGACGACAGGGTTACGCAGTATTTT.

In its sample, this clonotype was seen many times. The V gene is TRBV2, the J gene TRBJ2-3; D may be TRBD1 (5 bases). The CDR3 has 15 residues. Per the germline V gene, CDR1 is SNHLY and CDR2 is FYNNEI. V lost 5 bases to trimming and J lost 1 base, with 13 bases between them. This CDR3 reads CASSRDSRGTDTQYF. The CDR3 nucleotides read TGTGCCAGCAGTAGAGACAGTCGGGGCACAGATACGCAGTATTTT.

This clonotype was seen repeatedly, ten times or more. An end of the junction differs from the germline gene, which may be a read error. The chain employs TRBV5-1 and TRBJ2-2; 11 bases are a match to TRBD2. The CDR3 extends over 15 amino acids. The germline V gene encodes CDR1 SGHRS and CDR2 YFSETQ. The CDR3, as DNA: TGTGCCAGCAGCTTAGCGGGAGGGAGCACCGGGGAGCTGTTTTTT. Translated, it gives CASSLAGGSTGELFF.

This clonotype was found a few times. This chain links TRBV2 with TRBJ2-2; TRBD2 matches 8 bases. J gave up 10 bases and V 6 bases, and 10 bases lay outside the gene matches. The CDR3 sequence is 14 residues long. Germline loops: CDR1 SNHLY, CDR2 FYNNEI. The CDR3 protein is CASRPRTSYVELFF. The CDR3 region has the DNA TGTGCCAGCAGGCCCCGGACTAGCTATGTGGAGCTGTTTTTT.

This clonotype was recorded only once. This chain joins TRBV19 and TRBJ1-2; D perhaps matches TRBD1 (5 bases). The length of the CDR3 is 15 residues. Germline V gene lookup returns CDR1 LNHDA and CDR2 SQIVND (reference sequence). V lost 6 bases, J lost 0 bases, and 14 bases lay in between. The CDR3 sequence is CASRTRAAANYGYTF. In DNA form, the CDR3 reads TGTGCCAGTAGAACCAGGGCGGCAGCTAACTATGGCTACACCTTC. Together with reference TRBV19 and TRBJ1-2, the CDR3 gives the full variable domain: DGGITQSPKYLFRKEGQNVTLSCEQNLNHDAMYWYRQDPGQGLRLIYYSQIVNDFQKGDIAEGYSVSREKKESFPLTVTSAQKNPTAFYLCASRTRAAANYGYTFGSGTRLTVV.

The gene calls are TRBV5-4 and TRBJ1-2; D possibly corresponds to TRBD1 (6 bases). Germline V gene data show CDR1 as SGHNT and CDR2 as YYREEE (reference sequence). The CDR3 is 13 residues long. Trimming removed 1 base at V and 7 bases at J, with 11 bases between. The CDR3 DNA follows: TGTGCCAGCAGCTTGAACAGGGATTTTGGCTACACCTTC. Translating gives CASSLNRDFGYTF. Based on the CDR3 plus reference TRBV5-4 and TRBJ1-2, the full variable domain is ETGVTQSPTHLIKTRGQQVTLRCSSQSGHNTVSWYQQALGQGPQFIFQYYREEENGRGNFPPRFSGLQFPNYSSELNVNALELDDSALYLCASSLNRDFGYTFGSGTRLTVV.

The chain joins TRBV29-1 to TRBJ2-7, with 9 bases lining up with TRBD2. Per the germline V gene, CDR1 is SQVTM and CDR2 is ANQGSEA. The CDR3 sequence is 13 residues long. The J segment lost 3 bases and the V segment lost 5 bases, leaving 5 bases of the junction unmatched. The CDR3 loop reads CSVQAGGGYEQYF. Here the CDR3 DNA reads TGCAGCGTTCAAGCGGGAGGAGGCTACGAGCAGTACTTC.

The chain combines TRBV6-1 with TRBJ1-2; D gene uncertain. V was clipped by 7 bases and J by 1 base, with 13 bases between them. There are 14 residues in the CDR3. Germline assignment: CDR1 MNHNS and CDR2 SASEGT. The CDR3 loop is CASTGGRFNYGYTF. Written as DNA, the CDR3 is TGTGCCAGCACCGGCGGACGGTTTAACTATGGCTACACCTTC.

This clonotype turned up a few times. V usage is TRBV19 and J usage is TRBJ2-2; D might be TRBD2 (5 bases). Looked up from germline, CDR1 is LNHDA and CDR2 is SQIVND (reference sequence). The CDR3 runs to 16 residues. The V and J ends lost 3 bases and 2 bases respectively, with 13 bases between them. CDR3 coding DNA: TGTGCCAGTAGTATTGGTTGGGAGATAAACACCGGGGAGCTGTTTTTT. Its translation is CASSIGWEINTGELFF.

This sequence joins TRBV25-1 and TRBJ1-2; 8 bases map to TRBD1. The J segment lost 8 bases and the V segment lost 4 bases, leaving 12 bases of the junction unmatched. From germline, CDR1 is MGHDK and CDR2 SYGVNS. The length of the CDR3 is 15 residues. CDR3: CASSAYPGQASGYTF. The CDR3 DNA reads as TGTGCCAGCAGTGCCTACCCGGGACAGGCCTCGGGCTACACCTTC.

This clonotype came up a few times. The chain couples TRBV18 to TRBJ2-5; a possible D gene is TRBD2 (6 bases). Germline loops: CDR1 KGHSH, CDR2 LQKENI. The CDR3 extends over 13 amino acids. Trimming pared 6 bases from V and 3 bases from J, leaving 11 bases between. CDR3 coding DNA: TGTGCCAGCTCGCGCGGGATGGAAGAGACCCAGTACTTC. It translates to CASSRGMEETQYF.

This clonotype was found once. The CDR3 DNA follows: TGCGCCAGCAGCCCGCTAGCGGGAAACGAGCAGTACTTC. Protein sequence: CASSPLAGNEQYF. The V gene is TRBV4-1, the J gene TRBJ2-7; 9 nucleotides align to TRBD2. There are 13 residues in the CDR3. Losses at the gene ends were 4 bases for V and 5 bases for J; bases not matched to a gene: 3. CDR1 MGHRA and CDR2 YSYEKL come from the germline V gene.

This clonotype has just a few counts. CDR3 amino acids: CASSERGPYGYTF. CDR3 DNA sequence: TGTGCCAGCAGCGAAAGGGGGCCCTATGGCTACACCTTC. V usage is TRBV6-1 and J usage is TRBJ1-2; 7 positions match TRBD1. The germline CDR1 and CDR2 sequences are MNHNS and SASEGT. The CDR3 extends over 13 amino acids. V was pared by 6 bases and J by 4 bases, with 5 bases of the junction left unmatched.

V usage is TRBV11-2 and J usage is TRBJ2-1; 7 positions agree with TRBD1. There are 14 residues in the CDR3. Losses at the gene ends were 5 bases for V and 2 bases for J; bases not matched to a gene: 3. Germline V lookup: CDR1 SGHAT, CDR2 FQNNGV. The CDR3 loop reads CASSRTGAYNEQFF. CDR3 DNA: TGTGCCAGCAGCCGTACAGGGGCCTACAATGAGCAGTTCTTC.

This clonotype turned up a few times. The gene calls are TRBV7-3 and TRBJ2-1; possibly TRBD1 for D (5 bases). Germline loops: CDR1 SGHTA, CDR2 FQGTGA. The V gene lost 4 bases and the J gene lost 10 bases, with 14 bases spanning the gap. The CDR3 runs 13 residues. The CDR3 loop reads CASSSRAVGEQFF. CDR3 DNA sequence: TGTGCCAGCAGCTCCAGGGCCGTGGGGGAGCAGTTCTTC.

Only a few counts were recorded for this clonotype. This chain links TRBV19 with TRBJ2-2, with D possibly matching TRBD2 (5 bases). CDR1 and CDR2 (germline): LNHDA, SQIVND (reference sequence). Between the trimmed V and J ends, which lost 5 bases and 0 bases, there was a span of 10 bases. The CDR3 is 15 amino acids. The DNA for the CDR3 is TGTGCCAGTAGTTCCGGGAATACGAACACCGGGGAGCTGTTTTTT. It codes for CASSSGNTNTGELFF. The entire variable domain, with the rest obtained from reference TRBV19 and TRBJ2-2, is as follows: DGGITQSPKYLFRKEGQNVTLSCEQNLNHDAMYWYRQDPGQGLRLIYYSQIVNDFQKGDIAEGYSVSREKKESFPLTVTSAQKNPTAFYLCASSSGNTNTGELFFGEGSRLTVL.

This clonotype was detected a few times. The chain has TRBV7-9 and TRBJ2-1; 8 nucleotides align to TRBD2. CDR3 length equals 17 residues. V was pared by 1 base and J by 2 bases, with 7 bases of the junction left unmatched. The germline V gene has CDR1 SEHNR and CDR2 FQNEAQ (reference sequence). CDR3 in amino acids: CASSLGRYSGAYNEQFF. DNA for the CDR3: TGTGCCAGCAGCTTAGGAAGATATAGCGGGGCCTACAATGAGCAGTTCTTC.

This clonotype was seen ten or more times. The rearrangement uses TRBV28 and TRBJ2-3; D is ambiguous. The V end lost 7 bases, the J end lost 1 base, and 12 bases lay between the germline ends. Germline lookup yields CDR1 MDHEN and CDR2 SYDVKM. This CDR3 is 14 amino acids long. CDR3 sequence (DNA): TGTGCCAGCAAAGATGCAGGAGGCACAGATACGCAGTATTTT. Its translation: CASKDAGGTDTQYF. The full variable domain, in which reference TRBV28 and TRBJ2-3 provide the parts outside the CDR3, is DVKVTQSSRYLVKRTGEKVFLECVQDMDHENMFWYRQDPGLGLRLIYFSYDVKMKEKGDIPEGYSVSREKKERFSLILESASTNQTSMYLCASKDAGGTDTQYFGPGTRLTVL.

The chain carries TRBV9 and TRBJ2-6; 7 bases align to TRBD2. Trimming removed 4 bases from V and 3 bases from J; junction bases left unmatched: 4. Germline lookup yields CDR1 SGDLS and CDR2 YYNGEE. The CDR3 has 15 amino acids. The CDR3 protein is CASSSRDYGANVLTF. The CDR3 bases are TGTGCCAGCAGCTCACGGGACTATGGGGCCAACGTCCTGACTTTC.

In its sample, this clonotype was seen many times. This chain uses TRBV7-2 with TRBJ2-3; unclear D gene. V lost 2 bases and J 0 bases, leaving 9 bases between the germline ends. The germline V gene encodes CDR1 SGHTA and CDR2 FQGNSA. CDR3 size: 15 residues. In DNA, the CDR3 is TGTGCCAGCAGCTTATCGGTAACCAGCACAGATACGCAGTATTTT. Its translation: CASSLSVTSTDTQYF.

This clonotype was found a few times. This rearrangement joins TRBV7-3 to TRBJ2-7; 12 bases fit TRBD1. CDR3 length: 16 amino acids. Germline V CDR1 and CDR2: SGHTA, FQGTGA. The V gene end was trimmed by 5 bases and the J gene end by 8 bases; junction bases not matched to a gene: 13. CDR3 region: CASSLDRDRGRKQQYF. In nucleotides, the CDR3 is TGTGCCAGCAGCCTAGATCGGGACAGGGGGCGCAAACAGCAGTACTTC.

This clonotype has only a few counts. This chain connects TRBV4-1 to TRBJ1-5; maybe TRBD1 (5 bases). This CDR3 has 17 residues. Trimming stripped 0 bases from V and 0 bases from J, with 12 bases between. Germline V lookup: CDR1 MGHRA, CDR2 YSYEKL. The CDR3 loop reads CASSQERGVHSNQPQHF. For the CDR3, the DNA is TGCGCCAGCAGCCAAGAGAGGGGCGTACATAGCAATCAGCCCCAGCATTTT.

The CDR3 loop reads CADGTIKNTEAFF. The CDR3 DNA is TGTGCCGATGGAACGATTAAGAACACTGAAGCTTTCTTT. V usage is TRBV6-2 or TRBV6-3 and J usage is TRBJ1-1, with D uncertain. Trimming left V 11 bases short and J 1 base short, with 14 bases between. The CDR3 has 13 amino acids. Looked up from germline, CDR1 is MNHEY and CDR2 is SVGEGT.

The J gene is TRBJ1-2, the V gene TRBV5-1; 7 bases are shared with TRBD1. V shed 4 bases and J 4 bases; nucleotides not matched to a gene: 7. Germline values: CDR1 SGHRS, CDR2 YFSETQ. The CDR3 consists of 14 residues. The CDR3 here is CASSPRDSGYGYTF. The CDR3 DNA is TGCGCCAGCAGCCCCCGGGACAGCGGCTATGGCTACACCTTC.

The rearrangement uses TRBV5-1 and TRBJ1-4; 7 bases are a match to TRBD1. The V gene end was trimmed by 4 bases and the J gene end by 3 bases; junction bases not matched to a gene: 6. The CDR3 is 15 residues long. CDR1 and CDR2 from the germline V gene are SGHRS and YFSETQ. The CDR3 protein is CASSTSGTANEKLFF. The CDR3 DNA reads TGCGCCAGCAGCACTTCCGGGACAGCTAATGAAAAACTGTTTTTT. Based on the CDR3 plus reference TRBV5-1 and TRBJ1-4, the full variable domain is KAGVTQTPRYLIKTRGQQVTLSCSPISGHRSVSWYQQTPGQGLQFLFEYFSETQRNKGNFPGRFSGRQFSNSRSEMNVSTLELGDSALYLCASSTSGTANEKLFFGSGTQLSVL.

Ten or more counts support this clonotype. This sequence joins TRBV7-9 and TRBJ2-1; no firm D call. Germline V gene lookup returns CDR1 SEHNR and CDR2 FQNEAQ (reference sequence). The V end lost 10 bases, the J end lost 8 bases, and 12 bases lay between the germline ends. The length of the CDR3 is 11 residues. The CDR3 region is CATLIEDEQFF. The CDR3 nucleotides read TGTGCCACCCTCATAGAGGATGAGCAGTTCTTC.

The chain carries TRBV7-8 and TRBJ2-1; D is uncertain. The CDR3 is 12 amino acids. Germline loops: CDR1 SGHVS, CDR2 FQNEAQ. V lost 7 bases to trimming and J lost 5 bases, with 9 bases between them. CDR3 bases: TGTGCCAGCAAGGCAGCTAACAATGAGCAGTTCTTC. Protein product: CASKAANNEQFF. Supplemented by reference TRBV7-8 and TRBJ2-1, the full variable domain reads GAGVSQSPRYKVAKRGQDVALRCDPISGHVSLFWYQQALGQGPEFLTYFQNEAQLDKSGLPSDRFFAERPEGSVSTLKIQRTQQEDSAVYLCASKAANNEQFFGPGTRLTVL.